These 22 T cell receptor beta chains were all obtained from the same sample, sequenced in a study of cytomegalovirus exposure and HLA in healthy donors. PCR amplification relied on 60 Vbeta primers (plus 13 Jbeta primers). The assay was immunoSEQ multiplex PCR, and TCRdb's table has in-frame clones only and misses some. The sample totals 95,000 to 150,000 clones. Specimen: PBMCs. These receptors were collected from a man aged 18 to 29 in good health and CMV-seronegative.

The chain combines TRBV10-3 with TRBJ2-1, with a tentative D call TRBD1 (7 bases). Trimming stripped 7 bases from V and 7 bases from J, with 20 bases between. The CDR3 is 15 amino acids. Germline CDR1 and CDR2: ENHRY and SYGVKD. The CDR3 loop is CAITPGGRFGNEQFF. DNA for the CDR3: TGTGCCATCACACCAGGGGGGCGCTTTGGGAATGAGCAGTTCTTC.

Written as DNA, the CDR3 is TGTGCCACCAGCAGGACAGGGGGGAATTCCTACGAGCAGTACTTC. It translates to CATSRTGGNSYEQYF. V and J are TRBV15 and TRBJ2-7; 9 nucleotides agree with TRBD1. The CDR3 covers 15 residues. Germline V CDR1 and CDR2: LNHNV, YYDKDF (reference sequence). With 3 bases clipped from V and 1 base from J, the junction kept 4 bases outside the gene matches.

The chain employs TRBV7-3 and TRBJ2-3; 12 bases align to TRBD2. The CDR3 sequence is 17 residues long. Germline assignment: CDR1 SGHTA and CDR2 FQGTGA. The V segment lost 5 bases and the J segment 1 base; nucleotides outside the gene matches: 7. CDR3 sequence: CASSVPGLAGRTDTQYF. CDR3 nucleotide sequence: TGTGCCAGCAGCGTACCCGGACTAGCGGGGCGCACAGATACGCAGTATTTT.

The chain carries TRBV29-1 and TRBJ2-3; tentative D call: TRBD1 (6 bases). There are 11 residues in the CDR3. Trimming cost V 7 bases and J 5 bases, with 10 bases left between them. Germline V gene sequence: CDR1 SQVTM, CDR2 ANQGSEA. The CDR3: CSEQGRDTQYF. The CDR3 nucleotides are TGCAGCGAACAGGGCAGAGATACGCAGTATTTT.

The rearrangement links TRBV2 to TRBJ1-2; the D gene is possibly TRBD1 (6 bases). Germline assignment: CDR1 SNHLY and CDR2 FYNNEI. The CDR3 has 11 residues. The chain's CDR3 is CAGATNYGYTF. As DNA, the CDR3 is TGTGCGGGGGCTACTAACTATGGCTACACCTTC.

V and J are TRBV19 and TRBJ2-2; 7 nucleotides line up with TRBD1. This CDR3 region has 19 residues. Germline V gene sequence: CDR1 LNHDA, CDR2 SQIVND (reference sequence). V lost 3 bases and J lost 0; bases outside the gene matches: 13. CDR3 nucleotides: TGTGCCAGTAGTATTTGGTTCTGGGGACAGAATTCGAACACCGGGGAGCTGTTTTTT. This sequence encodes CASSIWFWGQNSNTGELFF.

J is TRBJ1-2 and V is TRBV28, with 9 positions matching TRBD1. Trimming cost V 6 bases and J 5 bases; bases outside gene matches: 10. Germline lookup yields CDR1 MDHEN and CDR2 SYDVKM. This CDR3 has 15 residues. CDR3 coding DNA: TGTGCCAGCAGATACTATGGGACAGGGTTTTATGGCTACACCTTC. This translates into CASRYYGTGFYGYTF.

This sequence joins TRBV9 and TRBJ1-6; a possible D gene is TRBD1 (6 bases). The CDR3 is made up of 15 amino acids. Trimming stripped 0 bases from V and 7 bases from J, with 11 bases between. CDR1 SGDLS and CDR2 YYNGEE come from the germline V gene. The CDR3: CASSVEGTPNSPLHF. The CDR3 DNA reads as TGTGCCAGCAGCGTAGAAGGGACACCAAATTCACCCCTCCACTTT. Using reference TRBV9 and TRBJ1-6 for the parts outside the CDR3, the full variable domain is DSGVTQTPKHLITATGQRVTLRCSPRSGDLSVYWYQQSLDQGLQFLIQYYNGEERAKGNILERFSAQQFPDLHSELNLSSLELGDSALYFCASSVEGTPNSPLHFGNGTRLTVT.

V gene TRBV21-1 combines with J gene TRBJ1-2. TRBV21-1 is classified as a pseudogene. The CDR3 is 13 amino acids. The CDR3 region has the DNA TGTGCCAGCAGCAACGGGGAGGTGAGAGGCTACACCTTC. Its protein is CASSNGEVRGYTF.

This chain connects TRBV25-1 to TRBJ2-2, with a tentative D call TRBD1 (5 bases). Per the germline V gene, CDR1 is MGHDK and CDR2 is SYGVNS. The germline V and J ends were trimmed by 0 bases and 1 base, with 6 bases remaining between them. The CDR3 has 15 residues. CDR3 residues: CASSEYTGNTGELFF. CDR3 nucleotide sequence: TGTGCCAGCAGTGAATACACAGGGAACACCGGGGAGCTGTTTTTT. The full variable domain, with the rest looked up from reference TRBV25-1 and TRBJ2-2, is EADIYQTPRYLVIGTGKKITLECSQTMGHDKMYWYQQDPGMELHLIHYSYGVNSTEKGDLSSESTVSRIRTEHFPLTLESARPSHTSQYLCASSEYTGNTGELFFGEGSRLTVL.

The rearrangement links TRBV19 to TRBJ2-5; 8 bases match TRBD1. Germline values: CDR1 LNHDA, CDR2 SQIVND (reference sequence). Trimming at V came to 4 bases and at J to 4 bases, leaving 11 bases not matched to a gene. This CDR3 region has 16 residues. CDR3 residues: CASSNRLGTGGETQYF. The CDR3 DNA reads TGTGCCAGTAGTAATAGATTGGGGACAGGAGGAGAGACCCAGTACTTC.

The V call is TRBV5-6, the J call TRBJ2-7; D is uncertain. CDR3 size: 14 residues. Trimming stripped 0 bases from V and 1 base from J, with 8 bases between. The V gene's germline CDR1 is SGHDT and CDR2 YYEEEE. CDR3 amino acids: CASSLGSLSYEQYF. The CDR3, as DNA: TGTGCCAGCAGCTTGGGGAGTTTATCCTACGAGCAGTACTTC.

The chain joins TRBV6-6 to TRBJ1-1; the D is unclear. The CDR3 runs 13 residues. Germline CDR1 reads MNHNY; CDR2 reads SVGAGI (reference sequence). The V end lost 6 bases, the J end lost 0 bases, and 8 bases lay between the germline ends. The CDR3 protein is CASSPQMNTEAFF. CDR3 in DNA: TGTGCCAGCAGCCCCCAGATGAACACTGAAGCTTTCTTT.

The rearrangement links TRBV11-2 to TRBJ2-7; 8 bases fit TRBD1. This CDR3 region has 12 residues. After removal of 4 bases from V and 5 bases from J, the junction contained 1 base not matched to a gene. Germline V gives CDR1 SGHAT, CDR2 FQNNGV. The CDR3 loop reads CASSSQGDEQYF. CDR3 nucleotides: TGTGCCAGCAGCTCACAGGGGGACGAGCAGTACTTC.

The genes are TRBV18 and TRBJ2-6; the D gene is possibly TRBD1 (6 bases). CDR1 is KGHSH and CDR2 is LQKENI in the germline V gene. This CDR3 is built from 16 residues. The V end was cut by 3 bases, the J end by 2 bases, with 11 bases between. In DNA, the CDR3 is TGTGCCAGCTCACCGGACCCAGGGGCTGGGGCCAACGTCCTGACTTTC. It specifies CASSPDPGAGANVLTF.

The gene calls are TRBV6-4 and TRBJ1-2; a weak D match, TRBD1 (6 bases). CDR3 length: 15 residues. V dropped 4 bases and J dropped 2 bases, with 14 bases sitting between them. CDR1 is MRHNA and CDR2 is SNTAGT in the germline V gene. As DNA, the CDR3 is TGTGCCAGCAGTGTAGATGGCAGGGGCAACTATGGCTACACCTTC. It is translated as CASSVDGRGNYGYTF.

This chain connects TRBV29-1 to TRBJ1-1; 8 positions agree with TRBD1. CDR1 SQVTM and CDR2 ANQGSEA come from the germline V gene. This CDR3 is 12 amino acids long. Germline trimming cut 6 bases from V and 6 bases from J; bases unmatched to any gene: 6. CDR3 amino acids: CSVGQGGPEAFF. The CDR3 DNA follows: TGCAGCGTCGGACAGGGTGGACCTGAAGCTTTCTTT. Complete variable domain (other parts from reference TRBV29-1 and TRBJ1-1): SAVISQKPSRDICQRGTSLTIQCQVDSQVTMMFWYRQQPGQSLTLIATANQGSEATYESGFVIDKFPISRPNLTFSTLTVSNMSPEDSSIYLCSVGQGGPEAFFGQGTRLTVV.

The chain combines TRBV15 with TRBJ1-3; 9 bases map to TRBD1. J lost 0 bases, V lost 4 bases, and 4 bases had no gene match. From germline, CDR1 is LNHNV and CDR2 YYDKDF (reference sequence). The length of the CDR3 is 16 residues. In DNA, the CDR3 is TGTGCCACCAGCAACCGGGACAGGGCCTCTGGAAACACCATATATTTT. Translating it yields CATSNRDRASGNTIYF.

V usage is TRBV5-4 and J usage is TRBJ1-1; TRBD1 matches at 7 bases. The CDR3 consists of 12 residues. Germline lookup yields CDR1 SGHNT and CDR2 YYREEE (reference sequence). With V trimmed by 3 bases and J by 8 bases, 4 bases remained unmatched. The CDR3, as DNA: TGTGCCAGCAGCTCGATACAGGGGGAAGCTTTCTTT. Encoded protein: CASSSIQGEAFF.

The chain uses TRBV9 and TRBJ2-7, with 9 bases lining up with TRBD2. The CDR3 runs to 14 residues. The V gene's germline CDR1 is SGDLS and CDR2 YYNGEE. J lost 2 bases, V lost 4 bases, and 4 bases had no gene match. The CDR3 sequence is CASSPSSGTYEQYF. The CDR3, as DNA: TGTGCCAGCAGCCCCTCTAGCGGGACCTACGAGCAGTACTTC.

The genes are TRBV4-1 and TRBJ2-7; unclear D gene. V lost 1 base and J lost 5, with 9 bases in between. CDR3 length: 13 amino acids. CDR1 MGHRA and CDR2 YSYEKL come from the germline V gene. CDR3 DNA: TGCGCCAGCAGCCAAGCTAGACTCGACGAGCAGTACTTC. Translated: CASSQARLDEQYF.

The chain has TRBV7-2 and TRBJ2-1; 9 bases align to TRBD1. Germline V gene sequence: CDR1 SGHTA, CDR2 FQGNSA. This CDR3 comprises 14 residues. V gave up 5 bases and J gave up 3 bases; unmatched junction bases: 2. Here the CDR3 DNA reads TGTGCCAGCAGCCGGGACAGGGTCTACAATGAGCAGTTCTTC. It specifies CASSRDRVYNEQFF.